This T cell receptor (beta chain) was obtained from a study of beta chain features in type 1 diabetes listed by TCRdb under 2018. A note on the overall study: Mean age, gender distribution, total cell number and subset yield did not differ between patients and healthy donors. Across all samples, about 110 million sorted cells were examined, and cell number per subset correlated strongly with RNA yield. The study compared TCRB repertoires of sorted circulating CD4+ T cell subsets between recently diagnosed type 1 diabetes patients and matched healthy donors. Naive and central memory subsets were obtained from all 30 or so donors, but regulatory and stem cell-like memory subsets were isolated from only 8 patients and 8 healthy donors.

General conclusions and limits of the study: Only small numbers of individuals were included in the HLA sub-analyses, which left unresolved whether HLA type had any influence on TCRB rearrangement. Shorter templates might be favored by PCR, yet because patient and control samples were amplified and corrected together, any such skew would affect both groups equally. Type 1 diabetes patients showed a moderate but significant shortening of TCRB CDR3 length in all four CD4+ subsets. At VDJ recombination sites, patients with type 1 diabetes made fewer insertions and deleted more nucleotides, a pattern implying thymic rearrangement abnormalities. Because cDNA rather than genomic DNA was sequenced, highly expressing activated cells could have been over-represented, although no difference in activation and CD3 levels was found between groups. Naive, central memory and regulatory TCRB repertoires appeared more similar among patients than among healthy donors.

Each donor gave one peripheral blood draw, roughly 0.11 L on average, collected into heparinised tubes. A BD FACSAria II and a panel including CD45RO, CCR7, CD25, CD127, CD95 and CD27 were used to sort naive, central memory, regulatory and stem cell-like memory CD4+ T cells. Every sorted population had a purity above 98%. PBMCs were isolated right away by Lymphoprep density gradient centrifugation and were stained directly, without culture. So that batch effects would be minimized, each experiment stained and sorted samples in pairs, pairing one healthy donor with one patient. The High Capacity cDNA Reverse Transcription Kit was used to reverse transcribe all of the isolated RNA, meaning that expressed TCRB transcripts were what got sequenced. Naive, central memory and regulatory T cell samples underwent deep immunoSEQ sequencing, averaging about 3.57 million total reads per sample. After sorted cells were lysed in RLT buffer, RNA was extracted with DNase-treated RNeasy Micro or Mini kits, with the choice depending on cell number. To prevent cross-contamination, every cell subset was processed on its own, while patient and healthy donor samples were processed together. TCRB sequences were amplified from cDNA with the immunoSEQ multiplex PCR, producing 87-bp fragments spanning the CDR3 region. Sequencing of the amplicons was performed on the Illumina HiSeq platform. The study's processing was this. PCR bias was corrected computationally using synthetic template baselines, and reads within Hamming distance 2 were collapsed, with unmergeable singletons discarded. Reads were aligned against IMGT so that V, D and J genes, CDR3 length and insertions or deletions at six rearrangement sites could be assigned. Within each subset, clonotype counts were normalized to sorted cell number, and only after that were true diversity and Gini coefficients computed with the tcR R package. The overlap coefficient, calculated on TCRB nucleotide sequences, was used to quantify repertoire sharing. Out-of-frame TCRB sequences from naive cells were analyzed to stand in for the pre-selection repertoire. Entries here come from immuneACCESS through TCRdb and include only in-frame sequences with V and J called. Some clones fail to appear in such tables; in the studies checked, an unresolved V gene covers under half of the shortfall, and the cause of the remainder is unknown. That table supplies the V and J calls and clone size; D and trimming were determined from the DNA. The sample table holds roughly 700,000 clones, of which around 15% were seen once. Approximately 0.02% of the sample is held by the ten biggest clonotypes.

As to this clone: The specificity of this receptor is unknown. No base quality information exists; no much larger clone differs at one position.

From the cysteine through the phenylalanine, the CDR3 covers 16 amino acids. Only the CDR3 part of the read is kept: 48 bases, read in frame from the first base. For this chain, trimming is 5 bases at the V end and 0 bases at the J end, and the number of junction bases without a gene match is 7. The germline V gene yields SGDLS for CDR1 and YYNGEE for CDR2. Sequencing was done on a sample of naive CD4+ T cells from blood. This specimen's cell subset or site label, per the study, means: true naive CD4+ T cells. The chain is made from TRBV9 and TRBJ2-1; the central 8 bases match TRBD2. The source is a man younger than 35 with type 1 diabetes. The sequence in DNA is TGTGCCAGCAGTGGAGGTAGCGGGGACTCCTACAATGAGCAGTTCTTC. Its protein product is CASSGGSGDSYNEQFF.